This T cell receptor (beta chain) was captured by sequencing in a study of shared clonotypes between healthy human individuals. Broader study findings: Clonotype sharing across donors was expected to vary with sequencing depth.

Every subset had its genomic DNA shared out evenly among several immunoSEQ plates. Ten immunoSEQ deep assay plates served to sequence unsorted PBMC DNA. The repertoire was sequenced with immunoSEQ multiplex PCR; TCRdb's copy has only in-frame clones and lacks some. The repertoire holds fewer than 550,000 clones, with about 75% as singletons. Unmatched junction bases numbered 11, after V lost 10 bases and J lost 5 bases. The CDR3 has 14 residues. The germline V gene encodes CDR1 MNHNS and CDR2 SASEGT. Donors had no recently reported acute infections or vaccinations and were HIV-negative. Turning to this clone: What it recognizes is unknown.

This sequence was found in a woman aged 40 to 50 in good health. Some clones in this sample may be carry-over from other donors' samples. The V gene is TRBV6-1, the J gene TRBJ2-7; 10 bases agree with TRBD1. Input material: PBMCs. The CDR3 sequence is CATPRDRGTHEQYF. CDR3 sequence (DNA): TGTGCCACCCCCCGGGACAGGGGAACCCACGAGCAGTACTTC.